A selection of T cell receptor beta chains follows, all from one sample in a study of cytomegalovirus exposure and HLA in healthy donors. Method: immunoSEQ multiplex PCR; TCRdb's copy keeps in-frame clones and lacks some. The sample contains over 200,000 clones, 75% to 90% of which appear only once. Sequences were obtained from PBMCs. These receptors came from a young woman in good health and CMV-seronegative. Each CDR3 is given with its conserved first and last residue. A D gene is named only where the DNA matches it firmly. Clone size is given for some rows only: seen once, a few or many times, or a class if the clone is expanded.

>few|TRBV7-9|NA|TRBJ1-1
TGTGCCAGCAGCGAACTGCCACGAGAAGCTTTCTTT
CASSELPREAFF
>NA|TRBV28|TRBD2|TRBJ2-7
TGTGCCAGCAGTTTGCCTGTAGGACTAGCAGATTACGAGCAGTACTTC
CASSLPVGLADYEQYF
>few|TRBV7-8|NA|TRBJ1-2
TGTGCCAGCAGCTTAGTATCTAGGACTATCTATGGCTACACCTTC
CASSLVSRTIYGYTF
>NA|TRBV5-1|NA|TRBJ2-1
TGCGCCAGCAGCTTGATCGCAGGGGCTCACAATGAGCAGTTCTTC
CASSLIAGAHNEQFF
>NA|TRBV6-1|NA|TRBJ1-2
TGTGCCAGCAGGGATTGGACAGTAATATATGGCTACACCTTC
CASRDWTVIYGYTF
>NA|TRBV29-1|TRBD1|TRBJ1-2
TGCAGCGTTGTTAGGACAGGAAAGTATGGCTACACCTTC
CSVVRTGKYGYTF
>NA|TRBV4-2|NA|TRBJ1-1
TGTGCCAGCAGCCAAGATCGGGGGTGGAGGGACACTGAAGCTTTCTTT
CASSQDRGWRDTEAFF
>NA|TRBV20-1|NA|TRBJ1-1
TGCAGTGCTAGAATCTGGACTGAAGCTTTCTTT
CSARIWTEAFF
>once|TRBV6-4|NA|TRBJ1-2
TGTGCCAGCAGTGACCAGGGTTTCACAGGTCACTATGGCTACACCTTC
CASSDQGFTGHYGYTF
>NA|TRBV2|NA|TRBJ2-2
TGTGCCAGCAGTGTTACGGGTGACACCGGGGAGCTGTTTTTT
CASSVTGDTGELFF
>few|TRBV6-6|NA|TRBJ1-6
TGTGCCAGCACCGTAACAGGGAATGGGGCACCCCTCCACTTT
CASTVTGNGAPLHF
>NA|TRBV5-4|NA|TRBJ2-3
TGTGCCAGCAGCTCAGATCGGGGTGGTACGCAGTATTTT
CASSSDRGGTQYF
>few|TRBV10-3|NA|TRBJ2-5
TGTGCCATCAGGGGAACGGTTGCCGGGACCCAGTACTTC
CAIRGTVAGTQYF
>NA|TRBV2|NA|TRBJ1-5
TGTGCCAGCACTGGACTGAACCTTAGCAATCAGCCCCAGCATTTT
CASTGLNLSNQPQHF
>NA|TRBV29-1|NA|TRBJ1-4
TGCAGCGTTGAGGGGGGGGCAACTAATGAAAAACTGTTTTTT
CSVEGGATNEKLFF
>few|TRBV6-1|TRBD2|TRBJ2-7
TGTGCCAGCAGGGCTAGCGGGAGAGCGTACGAGCAGTACTTC
CASRASGRAYEQYF
>once|TRBV11-1|NA|TRBJ2-5
TGTGCCAGCTGCTCGGGACGGTTGACGACAGAGACCCAGTACTTC
CASCSGRLTTETQYF
>NA|TRBV7-9|NA|TRBJ1-4
TGTGCCAGCAGCTTAACGACAGGTGAAAATGAAAAACTGTTTTTT
CASSLTTGENEKLFF
>NA|TRBV15|NA|TRBJ1-4
TGTGCCACCAGCAGAGACGCGGGGAGACTGTTTTTT
CATSRDAGRLFF
>NA|TRBV9|TRBD2|TRBJ2-5
TGTGCCAGCAGCCCTAGGACTAGCGGAAAAGAGACCCAGTACTTC
CASSPRTSGKETQYF
>few|TRBV4-2|TRBD1|TRBJ2-1
TGTGCCAGCAGCCAATCCAGGGGGCTAGAAAATGAGCAGTTCTTC
CASSQSRGLENEQFF
>few|TRBV4-2|NA|TRBJ2-1
TGTGCCAGCAGCCAGTCAACCGGGACTGGGTACAATGAGCAGTTCTTC
CASSQSTGTGYNEQFF
>NA|TRBV15|NA|TRBJ2-1
TGTGCCACCAGCAGAGATTGGATGCAAAGCTCCTACAATGAGCAGTTCTTC
CATSRDWMQSSYNEQFF
>NA|TRBV30|NA|TRBJ2-3
TGTGCCTGGAGCGACGTGAAGAATACGCAGTATTTT
CAWSDVKNTQYF
>once|TRBV5-6|NA|TRBJ1-1
TGTGCCAGCAGCTTGGCGCGGGGCCAGGCTGAAGCTTTCTTT
CASSLARGQAEAFF
>NA|TRBV5-6|TRBD1|TRBJ2-7
TGTGCCAGCAGCTCCGGGACAGGGGACTACGAGCAGTACTTC
CASSSGTGDYEQYF
>NA|TRBV4-2|TRBD2|TRBJ2-2
TGTGCCAGCAGCCCGGGACTAGCGGGGGTGAACACCGGGGAGCTGTTTTTT
CASSPGLAGVNTGELFF
>once|TRBV7-2|NA|TRBJ2-7
TGTGCCAGCAGCTCCGTCGGGAGAGGAGAGCAGTACTTC
CASSSVGRGEQYF
>NA|TRBV5-6|NA|TRBJ2-5
TGTGCCAGCAGCTTAGGGACCCAAGAGACCCAGTACTTC
CASSLGTQETQYF
>NA|TRBV27|NA|TRBJ2-1
TGTGCCAGCAGTTTTTGGGGGGCTCGGGAGCAGTTCTTC
CASSFWGAREQFF
>NA|TRBV7-8|TRBD1|TRBJ2-7
TGTGCCAGCAGCCCGGGACAGAGTACCTACGAGCAGTACTTC
CASSPGQSTYEQYF
>few|TRBV19|TRBD1|TRBJ1-5
TGTGCCAGTACTCTCGACAGGGGCAATCAGCCCCAGCATTTT
CASTLDRGNQPQHF
>NA|TRBV5-1|TRBD2|TRBJ2-1
TGCGCCAGCAGCTTGGTAGCGGGAGGGCCCCACAATGAGCAGTTCTTC
CASSLVAGGPHNEQFF
>NA|TRBV15|NA|TRBJ1-2
TGTGCCACCAGCCCCGCCGGGAGCTCGGCCTATGGCTACACCTTC
CATSPAGSSAYGYTF
>NA|TRBV2|NA|TRBJ2-1
TGTGCCAGCATCACCTACAATGAGCAGTTCTTC
CASITYNEQFF
>NA|TRBV4-1|NA|TRBJ1-3
TGCGCCAGCAGCCAAGATGGCAGGGCTGTTGGAAACACCATATATTTT
CASSQDGRAVGNTIYF
>once|TRBV10-1|NA|TRBJ2-7
TGCGCCAGCAGTGAGTCGACCTTCATCTACGAGCAGTACTTC
CASSESTFIYEQYF
>NA|TRBV6-5|NA|TRBJ1-1
TGTGCCAGCAGGAGGAACACTGAAGCTTTCTTT
CASRRNTEAFF
>NA|TRBV4-1|NA|TRBJ1-1
TGCGCCAGCAGCCAAGGGAGCGTCAGGGTACACACTGAAGCTTTCTTT
CASSQGSVRVHTEAFF
>once|TRBV27|NA|TRBJ1-1
TGTGCCAGCAGTTCCGCCTCAACACCGAACACTGAAGCTTTCTTT
CASSSASTPNTEAFF
>once|TRBV2|TRBD1|TRBJ2-5
TGTGCCAGCAGTGGGGACAGGTCAGAGACCCAGTACTTC
CASSGDRSETQYF
>NA|TRBV30|NA|TRBJ1-1
TGTGCCTGGAGTGTACCGCCTGGCGGTGGAGCTTTCTTT
CAWSVPPGGGAFF